What follows are 20 T cell receptor beta chains derived from one specimen sequenced in a study. TCRdb reprocessed the 5' RACE reads via MiXCR and lists one record per CDR3 protein. The sample has 4,500 to 5,500 distinct CDR3 sequences; 36% are singletons. Sample: memory CD4+ T cells sorted from blood. The subset denotes: memory CD4+ T cells, CD4+CD45RO+CD25-. The receptors here all came from a female donor with breast cancer.

This clonotype showed up many times. The V call is TRBV27, the J call TRBJ2-2; 12 bases are shared with TRBD1. The CDR3 runs 15 residues. CDR1 and CDR2 from the germline V gene are MNHEY and SMNVEV (reference sequence). J was trimmed by 6 bases and V by 8 bases; bases with no gene match: 7. The CDR3 spells CASSRDRGLAGELFF. CDR3 DNA: TGTGCCAGCTCCCGGGACAGGGGGCTTGCCGGGGAGCTGTTTTTT.

This rearrangement joins TRBV7-9 to TRBJ2-3; 11 bases agree with TRBD2. Germline V lookup: CDR1 SEHNR, CDR2 FQNEAQ (reference sequence). The J segment lost 1 base and the V segment lost 3 bases, leaving 6 bases of the junction unmatched. CDR3 size: 17 residues. In nucleotides, the CDR3 is TGTGCCAGCAGCTTTGTAAGGGGACTAGCGGGCACAGATACGCAGTATTTT. Protein: CASSFVRGLAGTDTQYF.

This clonotype is labeled medium-sized. V usage is TRBV28 and J usage is TRBJ1-5; 8 bases fit TRBD1. V shed 5 bases and J 1 base; nucleotides not matched to a gene: 7. CDR1 and CDR2 (germline): MDHEN, SYDVKM. The CDR3 runs to 16 residues. CDR3 coding DNA: TGTGCCAGCAGTGGACGGGACAGGCTAAGCAATCAGCCCCAGCATTTT. Amino acids: CASSGRDRLSNQPQHF.

In the case of this clonotype: Just one base apart from a much larger clone, this may be a read error. A read error is likely, as this CDR3 ends without the conserved phenylalanine or tryptophan. The rearrangement joins TRBV9 to TRBJ1-6; D gene ambiguous. The CDR3 extends over 14 amino acids. With 0 bases removed from V and 7 bases from J, the gap between germline ends came to 8 bases. Germline loops: CDR1 SGDLS, CDR2 YYNGEE. CDR3: CASSVGLTNSPLHL. The CDR3 bases are TGTGCCAGCAGCGTAGGACTGACCAATTCACCCCTCCACCTT.

In nucleotides, the CDR3 is TGTGCCTGGAAAAGGTTAGGGCCGGATTCTGGAAACACCATATATTTT. Its protein product is CAWKRLGPDSGNTIYF. This chain joins TRBV30 and TRBJ1-3; D is uncertain. Between the trimmed V and J ends, which lost 4 bases and 1 base, there was a span of 17 bases. Germline-derived CDR1 and CDR2 are GTSNPN and SVGIG (reference sequence). The CDR3 spans 16 residues.

This sequence joins TRBV20-1 and TRBJ2-2, with 14 bases that match TRBD2. There are 16 residues in the CDR3. Germline V gene lookup returns CDR1 DFQATT and CDR2 SNEGSKA (reference sequence). V lost 5 bases, J lost 6 bases, and 8 bases stayed unmatched. The CDR3 region is CSAPGTSGSIAGELFF. DNA of the CDR3: TGCAGTGCTCCCGGGACTAGCGGGAGTATCGCCGGGGAGCTGTTTTTT.

This clonotype was seen more than once but under ten times. This may be a read error, as it is one base from a much larger clone. The chain joins TRBV5-1 to TRBJ2-5, with D hard to call. The V gene lost 0 bases and the J gene lost 5 bases, with 11 bases spanning the gap. The CDR3 sequence is 14 residues long. The germline V gene has CDR1 SGHRS and CDR2 YFSETQ. The CDR3: CASSLDGRRETQYF. The CDR3 nucleotides are TGCGCCAGCAGCTTGGATGGGCGCCGGGAGACCCAGTACTTC.

A note on this clonotype: Relative to the germline gene, one junction end is altered; a read error may explain this. The CDR3 DNA sequence: TGTGCCGGCTCACCCGGGACGTGGGACCATGGCTACACCTTC. Translated, it gives CAGSPGTWDHGYTF. V gene TRBV18 combines with J gene TRBJ1-2, with D tentatively TRBD1 (5 bases). Germline values: CDR1 KGHSH, CDR2 LQKENI. The CDR3 has 14 residues. Using reference TRBV18 and TRBJ1-2 for the parts outside the CDR3, the full variable domain is NAGVMQNPRHLVRRRGQEARLRCSPMKGHSHVYWYRQLPEEGLKFMVYLQKENIIDESGMPKERFSAEFPKEGPSILRIQQVVRGDSAAYFCAGSPGTWDHGYTFGSGTRLTVV.

This clonotype qualifies as medium-sized (0.01 to 0.1%). The chain employs TRBV20-1 and TRBJ2-1; D is unresolved. V was pared by 5 bases and J by 4 bases, with 15 bases between. In germline, CDR1 is DFQATT, CDR2 SNEGSKA (reference sequence). This CDR3 region has 14 residues. CDR3 region: CSAPKLVGYNEQFF. The CDR3 nucleotides are TGCAGTGCTCCAAAGCTCGTCGGATACAATGAGCAGTTCTTC.

The rearrangement links TRBV6-5 to TRBJ2-7, with unresolved D. CDR3 size: 16 residues. Germline V CDR1 and CDR2: MNHEY, SVGAGI. Between the trimmed V and J ends, which lost 0 bases and 2 bases, there was a span of 14 bases. The CDR3, as DNA: TGTGCCAGCAGTTACTCGACGGCAGTAGGTACCTACGAGCAGTACTTC. Protein product: CASSYSTAVGTYEQYF.

The rearrangement joins TRBV7-3 to TRBJ2-1, with TRBD2 identical over 10 bases. The CDR3 covers 15 residues. After removal of 2 bases from V and 6 bases from J, the junction contained 4 bases not matched to a gene. Germline V CDR1 and CDR2: SGHTA, FQGTGA. CDR3 DNA: TGTGCCAGCAGCTTAGGGACTAGCGCCCTCAATGAGCAGTTCTTC. It specifies CASSLGTSALNEQFF.

This clonotype is medium-sized. The chain is built from TRBV5-1 and TRBJ2-1; perhaps TRBD2 as D (7 bases). The germline CDR1 and CDR2 sequences are SGHRS and YFSETQ. The V gene lost 2 bases and the J gene lost 2 bases, with 11 bases spanning the gap. CDR3 length: 15 amino acids. The CDR3 region has the DNA TGCGCCAGCAGCTTAGGGGGGGGGGCCTACAATGAGCAGTTCTTC. It yields the protein CASSLGGGAYNEQFF.

The V and J genes are TRBV11-3 and TRBJ1-1; D not resolved. Germline assignment: CDR1 SGHNT and CDR2 YENEEA. Trimming shortened V by 1 base and J by 7 bases, and 7 bases separated the two germline ends. The CDR3 sequence is 12 residues long. CDR3 sequence (DNA): TGTGCCAGCAGCTTAGGAAACCGTGAAGCTTTCTTT. Its protein product is CASSLGNREAFF. The variable domain in full, completed from reference TRBV11-3 and TRBJ1-1, reads EAGVVQSPRYKIIEKKQPVAFWCNPISGHNTLYWYLQNLGQGPELLIRYENEEAVDDSQLPKDRFSAERLKGVDSTLKIQPAELGDSAVYLCASSLGNREAFFGQGTRLTVV.

This clonotype was observed at least ten times. The chain couples TRBV5-1 to TRBJ1-5; D perhaps matches TRBD1 (6 bases). The CDR3 totals 14 residues. Trimming removed 4 bases at V and 6 bases at J, with 14 bases between. From germline, CDR1 is SGHRS and CDR2 YFSETQ. CDR3 bases: TGCGCCAGCAGCGAAGGGGGAATCAGTCAGCCCCAGCATTTT. This codes for CASSEGGISQPQHF.

V is TRBV24-1 and J is TRBJ2-3; 8 nucleotides agree with TRBD2. V was clipped by 4 bases and J by 0 bases; unmatched bases: 8. The CDR3 has 17 amino acids. The V gene's germline CDR1 is KGHDR and CDR2 SFDVKD. In nucleotides, the CDR3 is TGTGCCACCAGTGACGGACTAGCAGCACTTAGCACAGATACGCAGTATTTT. It translates to CATSDGLAALSTDTQYF.

The chain is built from TRBV6-5 and TRBJ2-1; no clear D gene. The length of the CDR3 is 23 residues. V was pared by 3 bases and J by 7 bases, with 40 bases between. Germline CDR1 MNHEY, CDR2 SVGAGI. CDR3 sequence reads: CASSYWVRPSPHKNRMSRNEQFF. The DNA of the CDR3 is TGTGCCAGCAGTTATTGGGTCCGTCCTTCTCCCCACAAAAACAGAATGAGTAGAAATGAGCAGTTCTTC.

In this sample, this clonotype turned up a few times. The V and J genes are TRBV12-5 and TRBJ2-1; the match to TRBD2 covers 15 bases. Germline CDR1 LGHNT, CDR2 FRNRAP. This CDR3 contains 20 residues. Unmatched junction bases numbered 11, after V lost 0 bases and J lost 5 bases. The CDR3 DNA is TGTGCTAGTGGTTTGGTACTCTCGGGGACTAGCGGGAGGATCCACAATGAGCAGTTCTTC. Translation gives CASGLVLSGTSGRIHNEQFF.

This chain uses TRBV11-3 with TRBJ1-2, with TRBD1 matching over 8 bases. The length of the CDR3 is 16 residues. Losses at the gene ends were 5 bases for V and 1 base for J; bases not matched to a gene: 9. Germline loops: CDR1 SGHNT, CDR2 YENEEA. CDR3 sequence (DNA): TGTGCCAGCAGCCCTGATCGACAGGGGCTTAACTATGGCTACACCTTC. This codes for CASSPDRQGLNYGYTF.

By proportion, this clonotype is medium-sized. The rearrangement links TRBV20-1 to TRBJ2-2, with TRBD2 as a possible D gene (5 bases). Germline-derived CDR1 and CDR2 are DFQATT and SNEGSKA (reference sequence). This CDR3 is built from 14 residues. Here the CDR3 DNA reads TGCACCCTAAAAGCGGATGCGAACACCGGGGAGCTGTTTTTT. Protein product: CTLKADANTGELFF.

This clonotype was recorded a few times. This may be a read error, as it is one base from a much larger clone. The chain uses TRBV11-1 and TRBJ2-7, with D uncertain. The length of the CDR3 is 14 residues. V was clipped by 5 bases and J by 6 bases, with 17 bases between them. Per the germline V gene, CDR1 is SGHAT and CDR2 is FQDESV (reference sequence). The CDR3 DNA reads as TGTGCCAGCAGCGCCCGCGTTGCCGGTAGCGAGCAGTACTTC. Its protein product is CASSARVAGSEQYF.